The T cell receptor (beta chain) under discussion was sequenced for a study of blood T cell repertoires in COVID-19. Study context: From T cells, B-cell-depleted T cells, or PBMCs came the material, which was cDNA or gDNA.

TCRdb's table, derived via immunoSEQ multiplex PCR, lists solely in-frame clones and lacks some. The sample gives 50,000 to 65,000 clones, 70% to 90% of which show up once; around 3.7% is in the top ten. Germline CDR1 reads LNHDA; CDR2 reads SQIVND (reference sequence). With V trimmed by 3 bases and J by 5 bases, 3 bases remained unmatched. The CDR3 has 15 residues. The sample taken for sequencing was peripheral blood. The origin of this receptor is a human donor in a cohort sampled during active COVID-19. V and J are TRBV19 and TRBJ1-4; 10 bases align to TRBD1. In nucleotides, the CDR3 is TGTGCCAGTAGTATCCTGGGACAGGGGAATGAAAAACTGTTTTTT. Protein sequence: CASSILGQGNEKLFF.